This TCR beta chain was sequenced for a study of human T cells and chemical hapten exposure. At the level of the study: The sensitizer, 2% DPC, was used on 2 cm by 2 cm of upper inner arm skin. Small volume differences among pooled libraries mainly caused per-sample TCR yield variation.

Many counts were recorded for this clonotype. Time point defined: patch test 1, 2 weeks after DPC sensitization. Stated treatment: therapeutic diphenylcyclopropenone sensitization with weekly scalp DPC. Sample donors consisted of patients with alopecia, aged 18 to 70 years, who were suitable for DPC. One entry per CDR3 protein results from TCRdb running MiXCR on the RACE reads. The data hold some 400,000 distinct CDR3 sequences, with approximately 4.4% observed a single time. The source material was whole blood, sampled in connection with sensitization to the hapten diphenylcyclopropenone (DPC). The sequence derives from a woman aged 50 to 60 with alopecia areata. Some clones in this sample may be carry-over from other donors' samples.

This chain's CDR3 is CASSRGQNTGELFF. The CDR3 nucleotides read TGCGCCAGCAGCCGTGGACAGAACACCGGGGAGCTGTTTTTT. The chain carries TRBV5-1 and TRBJ2-2; possible D gene TRBD1, 5 bases. Between the trimmed V and J ends, which lost 4 bases and 1 base, there was a span of 8 bases. CDR3 size: 14 residues. Germline CDR1 is SGHRS and CDR2 is YFSETQ.